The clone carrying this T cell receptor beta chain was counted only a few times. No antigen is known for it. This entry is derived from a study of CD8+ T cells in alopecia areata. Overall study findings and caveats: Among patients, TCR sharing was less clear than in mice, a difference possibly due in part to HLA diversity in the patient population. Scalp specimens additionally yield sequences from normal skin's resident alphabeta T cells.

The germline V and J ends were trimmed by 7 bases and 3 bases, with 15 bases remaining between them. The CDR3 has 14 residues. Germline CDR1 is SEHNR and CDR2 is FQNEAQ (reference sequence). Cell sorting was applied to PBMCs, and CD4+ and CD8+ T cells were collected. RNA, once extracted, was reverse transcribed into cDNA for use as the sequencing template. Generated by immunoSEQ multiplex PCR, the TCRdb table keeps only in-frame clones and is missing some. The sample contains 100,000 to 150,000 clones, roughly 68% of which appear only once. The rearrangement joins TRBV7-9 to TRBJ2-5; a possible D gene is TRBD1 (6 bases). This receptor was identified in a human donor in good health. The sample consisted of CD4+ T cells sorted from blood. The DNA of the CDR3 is TGTGCCAGCAACCAGGGAACAGGGAAAGAGACCCAGTACTTC. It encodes CASNQGTGKETQYF.